A single sample is the source of the 5 T cell receptor beta chains below, sequenced in a study of T cell changes during pregnancy in multiple sclerosis. This table comes from immunoSEQ multiplex PCR, and its TCRdb copy is limited to in-frame clones, with some not included. The sample consists of 45,000 to 50,000 clones, more than 85% of them appearing once. The material was peripheral blood, obtained in the third trimester of pregnancy. Receptors were obtained from a female donor with multiple sclerosis, enrolled in a pregnancy study.

This clone showed up just once. The chain carries TRBV18 and TRBJ2-7; TRBD2 agrees at 7 bases. Germline V CDR1 and CDR2: KGHSH, LQKENI. V was pared by 6 bases and J by 4 bases, with 6 bases of the junction left unmatched. The CDR3 is made up of 13 amino acids. The CDR3 is CASSRETSYEQYF. The DNA for the CDR3 is TGTGCCAGCTCGCGGGAGACTAGTTACGAGCAGTACTTC. Complete variable domain (other parts from reference TRBV18 and TRBJ2-7): NAGVMQNPRHLVRRRGQEARLRCSPMKGHSHVYWYRQLPEEGLKFMVYLQKENIIDESGMPKERFSAEFPKEGPSILRIQQVVRGDSAAYFCASSRETSYEQYFGPGTRLTVT.

This clone was observed once. The chain employs TRBV7-8 and TRBJ1-4, with 11 bases identical to TRBD1. Trimming took 5 bases from V and 8 from J; bases not matched to a gene: 10. CDR3 length equals 16 residues. Germline V CDR1 and CDR2: SGHVS, FQNEAQ. CDR3 coding DNA: TGTGCCAGCAGCCATAAGATAGGACAGGGGGCGGAAAAACTGTTTTTT. Its protein product is CASSHKIGQGAEKLFF.

The genes are TRBV6-1 and TRBJ2-7; 9 nucleotides align to TRBD2. CDR3 size: 15 residues. V lost 0 bases, J lost 0 bases, and 0 bases stayed unmatched. Germline V gene lookup returns CDR1 MNHNS and CDR2 SASEGT. This CDR3 is CASSEASGSSYEQYF. CDR3 DNA: TGTGCCAGCAGTGAAGCTAGCGGGAGCTCCTACGAGCAGTACTTC.

This clone was counted a single time. The chain employs TRBV5-4 and TRBJ2-1; 8 bases agree with TRBD2. Germline V gene data show CDR1 as SGHNT and CDR2 as YYREEE (reference sequence). The CDR3 is 16 residues long. V lost 2 bases and J lost 4; bases outside the gene matches: 8. CDR3 bases: TGTGCCAGCAGCTTTAACGGCCTAGCGGGTTACAATGAGCAGTTCTTC. This codes for CASSFNGLAGYNEQFF.

This chain connects TRBV5-6 to TRBJ2-1; D unclear. V was trimmed by 4 bases and J by 4 bases, leaving 12 bases between them. CDR3 length: 14 residues. Germline V gene data show CDR1 as SGHDT and CDR2 as YYEEEE. This chain's CDR3 is CASSLSVFYNEQFF. The CDR3, as DNA: TGTGCCAGCAGCCTTTCAGTGTTTTACAATGAGCAGTTCTTC.